This T cell receptor (beta chain) was observed in a study of shared clonotypes between healthy human individuals. V gave up 0 bases and J gave up 0 bases, with 15 bases separating them. This CDR3 contains 17 residues. Germline CDR1 reads MNHEY; CDR2 reads SMNVEV (reference sequence). Comments on this clone: Its target is unknown.

The study ran the assay at deep level. Some clones are missing from TCRdb's copy, which holds only in-frame ones; the method was immunoSEQ multiplex PCR. The sample carries hundreds of thousands of clones, just over 90% recorded once. Whole-study results and caveats: Sampling included only blood; tissue repertoires likely differ. Naive subsets usually exceeded memory subsets in estimated richness. Generation probabilities were higher for clonotypes shared across all four sorted-subset donors than for unshared ones.

Positively selected for CCR7, the CD45RO-negative cells used as naive CD8 cells excluded terminally differentiated effector memory CD45RA+ cells. Sequencing input: naive CD8+ T cells sorted from blood. This TCR derives from a man under 40 in good health. V and J are TRBV27 and TRBJ2-7, with D perhaps matching TRBD2 (6 bases). The CDR3 DNA follows: TGTGCCAGCAGTTTATCAGCAGCGGGTCCCTACTCCTACGAGCAGTACTTC. This sequence encodes CASSLSAAGPYSYEQYF.